Listed here is a single TCR beta chain. Its antigen is not known. On cycle 4 day 1 and cycle 7 day 1, as well as at baseline, blood was sampled. The data were obtained in a study of OX40 agonist ivuxolimab in advanced cancers. At the level of the study: At doses from 0.01 to 10 mg/kg, patients were given intravenous ivuxolimab every 2 weeks.

Profiling relied on immunoSEQ multiplex PCR, and the TCRdb table lists in-frame clones only, not all of them. This sample has approximately 77,000 clones; about 90% occur once, and the top ten carry around 1.7%. Points from the study as a whole: At 0.1 to 3.0 mg/kg, clonal expansion of CD4+ and CD8+ blood T cells had occurred by week 6.

The TCR comes from an adult with an advanced solid tumor such as melanoma, head and neck, liver or kidney cancer. This specimen was CD4+ or CD8+ T cells sorted from blood, taken in a trial of the OX40 agonist ivuxolimab.

The DNA of the CDR3 is TGTGCCAGCAGCTTCGGTTTAGCCGGGGCCAACGTCCTGACTTTC. It yields the protein CASSFGLAGANVLTF. V gene TRBV11-2 combines with J gene TRBJ2-6, with D uncertain. CDR3 length equals 15 residues. V was trimmed by 3 bases and J by 4 bases, leaving 10 bases between them. Germline-derived CDR1 and CDR2 are SGHAT and FQNNGV.